Listed here is a single T cell receptor beta chain. The junction shows a germline mismatch at one end, possibly a read error. This sample is part of a study of cytomegalovirus exposure and HLA in healthy donors. Germline V CDR1 and CDR2: SGHAT, FQNNGV. This CDR3 has 16 amino acids. PCR employed 60 Vbeta and 13 Jbeta primers. Repertoires were generated with immunoSEQ multiplex PCR, while TCRdb's copy carries only in-frame clones and drops some. Here the sample spans around 110,000 clones, 81% being singletons. J is TRBJ1-4 and V is TRBV11-2, with TRBD1 as a possible D gene (5 bases). This TCR was sampled from a woman aged 30 to 39 in good health and CMV-seronegative. Sequenced sample: PBMCs. CDR3 sequence: CASSTATTVNNDKLFF. Here the CDR3 DNA reads TGTGCCAGCAGCACTGCTACGACAGTGAACAATGACAAACTGTTTTTT. The variable domain in full, with the rest retrieved from reference TRBV11-2 and TRBJ1-4, is EAGVAQSPRYKIIEKRQSVAFWCNPISGHATLYWYQQILGQGPKLLIQFQNNGVVDDSQLPKDRFSAERLKGVDSTLKIQPAKLEDSAVYLCASSTATTVNNDKLFFGSGTQLSVL.